The 11 T cell receptor beta chains given below trace back to one sample, sequenced in a study of shared clonotypes between healthy human individuals. The naive CD8 subset, CD45RO-negative cells positively selected for CCR7, excluded terminally differentiated effector memory CD45RA+ cells. The table came from immunoSEQ multiplex PCR; TCRdb's copy has only in-frame clones and leaves some out. The table lists about 800,000 clones, about 97% of them singletons. Material for sequencing was naive CD8+ T cells sorted from blood. The receptors were sampled from a man aged 30 to 45 in good health.

The chain uses TRBV27 and TRBJ2-5, with 7 bases matching TRBD2. This CDR3 is 14 amino acids long. The junction had 4 bases not matched to a gene; V was cut back by 2 bases and J by 4 bases. Germline V CDR1 and CDR2: MNHEY, SMNVEV (reference sequence). The CDR3: CASSLRPGGETQYF. CDR3 coding DNA: TGTGCCAGCAGTTTACGCCCGGGGGGAGAGACCCAGTACTTC.

The chain has TRBV25-1 and TRBJ2-7; the match to TRBD2 covers 10 bases. Germline assignment: CDR1 MGHDK and CDR2 SYGVNS. The CDR3 spans 15 residues. Trimming removed 1 base from V and 5 bases from J; junction bases left unmatched: 5. The CDR3 sequence: CASSEWSSGSDEQYF. CDR3 sequence (DNA): TGTGCCAGCAGTGAATGGTCTAGCGGGAGTGACGAGCAGTACTTC.

The chain recombines TRBV7-9 with TRBJ1-2, with D possibly being TRBD1 (5 bases). The V gene's germline CDR1 is SEHNR and CDR2 FQNEAQ (reference sequence). The CDR3 extends over 12 amino acids. Trimming shortened V by 4 bases and J by 3 bases, and 6 bases separated the two germline ends. The CDR3 protein is CASSSQDYGYTF. Written as DNA, the CDR3 is TGTGCCAGCAGCTCACAGGACTATGGCTACACCTTC.

The CDR3 spells CASSQGIGRYTEAFF. The CDR3 bases are TGCGCCAGCAGCCAAGGAATAGGGCGGTACACTGAAGCTTTCTTT. V is TRBV4-1 and J is TRBJ1-1; D is uncertain. The germline V and J ends were trimmed by 1 base and 3 bases, with 12 bases remaining between them. Germline-derived CDR1 and CDR2 are MGHRA and YSYEKL. The CDR3 has 15 residues.

V usage is TRBV2 and J usage is TRBJ1-2; possibly TRBD1 for D (5 bases). Germline-derived CDR1 and CDR2 are SNHLY and FYNNEI. V lost 8 bases and J 4 bases, leaving 17 bases between the germline ends. The CDR3 has 14 residues. The CDR3 reads CASSMGDDSYGYTF. The CDR3 DNA reads TGTGCCAGCTCGATGGGGGATGATTCCTATGGCTACACCTTC. The full variable domain, in which reference TRBV2 and TRBJ1-2 provide the parts outside the CDR3, is EPEVTQTPSHQVTQMGQEVILRCVPISNHLYFYWYRQILGQKVEFLVSFYNNEISEKSEIFDDQFSVERPDGSNFTLKIRSTKLEDSAMYFCASSMGDDSYGYTFGSGTRLTVV.

This chain connects TRBV19 to TRBJ2-7, with 7 bases aligning to TRBD2. The V gene end was trimmed by 9 bases and the J gene end by 3 bases; junction bases not matched to a gene: 8. CDR1 and CDR2 from the germline V gene are LNHDA and SQIVND (reference sequence). This CDR3 has 13 amino acids. CDR3 amino acids: CASAGVNYYEQYF. The CDR3 coding sequence is TGTGCCAGCGCGGGGGTTAACTACTACGAGCAGTACTTC. The full variable domain, in which reference TRBV19 and TRBJ2-7 provide the parts outside the CDR3, is DGGITQSPKYLFRKEGQNVTLSCEQNLNHDAMYWYRQDPGQGLRLIYYSQIVNDFQKGDIAEGYSVSREKKESFPLTVTSAQKNPTAFYLCASAGVNYYEQYFGPGTRLTVT.

The gene calls are TRBV4-3 and TRBJ2-7, with D maybe TRBD2 (6 bases). The CDR3 has 14 amino acids. V gave up 3 bases and J gave up 1 base, with 10 bases separating them. Germline V lookup: CDR1 LGHNA, CDR2 YSLEER. CDR3 sequence reads: CASSHGTPSYEQYF. CDR3 in DNA: TGCGCCAGCAGCCATGGGACTCCTTCCTACGAGCAGTACTTC.

V and J are TRBV27 and TRBJ2-3; D is ambiguous. The CDR3 extends over 15 amino acids. Germline V gene data show CDR1 as MNHEY and CDR2 as SMNVEV (reference sequence). With 4 bases removed from V and 1 base from J, the gap between germline ends came to 12 bases. As DNA, the CDR3 is TGTGCCAGCAGTTCGAACCCCCGTGGCACAGATACGCAGTATTTT. Protein sequence: CASSSNPRGTDTQYF.

The J gene is TRBJ2-1, the V gene TRBV15; D is unclear. The V end was cut by 5 bases, the J end by 3 bases, with 5 bases between. The CDR3 is made up of 12 amino acids. CDR1 LNHNV and CDR2 YYDKDF come from the germline V gene (reference sequence). CDR3: CATSYHYNEQFF. Written as DNA, the CDR3 is TGTGCCACCAGCTATCACTACAATGAGCAGTTCTTC.

V gene TRBV29-1 combines with J gene TRBJ2-7; D gene uncertain. The CDR3 is 13 amino acids. Germline CDR1 is SQVTM and CDR2 is ANQGSEA. Trimming pared 5 bases from V and 3 bases from J, leaving 14 bases between. DNA of the CDR3: TGCAGCGTTTTCCGGGCCAGTGACTACGAGCAGTACTTC. It translates to CSVFRASDYEQYF.

This clone has just one count. The V gene is TRBV7-9, the J gene TRBJ2-1; D perhaps matches TRBD1 (8 bases). In germline, CDR1 is SEHNR, CDR2 FQNEAQ (reference sequence). Between the trimmed V and J ends, which lost 2 bases and 2 bases, there was a span of 16 bases. The CDR3 extends over 17 amino acids. Here the CDR3 reads CASSLPLQGGTYNEQFF. The CDR3 DNA reads TGTGCCAGCAGCTTACCCTTACAGGGGGGGACCTACAATGAGCAGTTCTTC.